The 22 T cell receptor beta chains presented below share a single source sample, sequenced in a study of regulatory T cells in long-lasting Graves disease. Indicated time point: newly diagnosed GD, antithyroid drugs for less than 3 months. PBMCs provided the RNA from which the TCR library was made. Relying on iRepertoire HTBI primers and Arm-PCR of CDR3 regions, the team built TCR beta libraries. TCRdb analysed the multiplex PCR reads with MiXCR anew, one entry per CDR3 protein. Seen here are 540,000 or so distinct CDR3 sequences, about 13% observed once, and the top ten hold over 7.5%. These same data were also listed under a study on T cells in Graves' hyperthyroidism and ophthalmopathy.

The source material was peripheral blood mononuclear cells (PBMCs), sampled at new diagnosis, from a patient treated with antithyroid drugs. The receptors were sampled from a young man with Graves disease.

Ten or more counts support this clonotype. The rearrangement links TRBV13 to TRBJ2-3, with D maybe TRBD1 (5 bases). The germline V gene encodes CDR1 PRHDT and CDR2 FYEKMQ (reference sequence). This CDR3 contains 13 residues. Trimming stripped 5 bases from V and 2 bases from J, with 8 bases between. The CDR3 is CASSRQSTDTQYF. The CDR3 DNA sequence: TGTGCCAGCAGCCGACAGTCCACAGATACGCAGTATTTT.

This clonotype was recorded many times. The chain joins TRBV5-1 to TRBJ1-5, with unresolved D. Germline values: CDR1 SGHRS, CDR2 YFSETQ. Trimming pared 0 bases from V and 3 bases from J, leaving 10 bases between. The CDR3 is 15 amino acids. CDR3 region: CASSLDRAPNQPQHF. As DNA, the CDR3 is TGCGCCAGCAGCTTGGACCGGGCCCCCAATCAGCCCCAGCATTTT.

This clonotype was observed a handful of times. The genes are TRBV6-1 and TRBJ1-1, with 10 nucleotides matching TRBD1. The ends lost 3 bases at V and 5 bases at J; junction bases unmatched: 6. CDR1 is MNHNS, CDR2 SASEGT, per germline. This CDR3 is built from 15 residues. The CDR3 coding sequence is TGTGCCAGCAGTGACTTCGGACAGGGGGGGACTGAAGCTTTCTTT. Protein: CASSDFGQGGTEAFF.

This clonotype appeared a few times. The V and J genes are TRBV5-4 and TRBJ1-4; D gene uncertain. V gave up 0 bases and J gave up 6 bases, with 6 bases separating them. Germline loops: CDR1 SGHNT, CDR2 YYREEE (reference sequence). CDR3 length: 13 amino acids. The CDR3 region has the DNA TGTGCCAGCAGCTTGGAACGGGATGAAAAACTGTTTTTT. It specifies CASSLERDEKLFF.

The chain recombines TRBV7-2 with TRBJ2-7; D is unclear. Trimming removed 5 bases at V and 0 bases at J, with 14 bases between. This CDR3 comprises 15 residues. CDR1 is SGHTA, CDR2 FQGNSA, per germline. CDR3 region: CASSPSTFVSYEQYF. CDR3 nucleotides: TGTGCCAGCAGCCCCTCGACTTTTGTCTCCTACGAGCAGTACTTC.

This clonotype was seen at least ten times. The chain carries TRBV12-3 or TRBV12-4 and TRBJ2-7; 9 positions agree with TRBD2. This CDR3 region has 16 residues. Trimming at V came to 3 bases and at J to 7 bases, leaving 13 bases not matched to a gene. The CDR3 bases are TGTGCCAGCAGTTTCCCTAGCGGGACTCAAAAGGGGGAGCAGTACTTC. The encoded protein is CASSFPSGTQKGEQYF.

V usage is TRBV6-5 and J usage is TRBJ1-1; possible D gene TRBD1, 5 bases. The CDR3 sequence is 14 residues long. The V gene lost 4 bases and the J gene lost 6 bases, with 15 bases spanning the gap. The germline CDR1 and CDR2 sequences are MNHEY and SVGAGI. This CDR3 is CASSSAGPRSEAFF. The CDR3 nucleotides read TGTGCCAGCAGTTCTGCAGGGCCACGTTCTGAAGCTTTCTTT.

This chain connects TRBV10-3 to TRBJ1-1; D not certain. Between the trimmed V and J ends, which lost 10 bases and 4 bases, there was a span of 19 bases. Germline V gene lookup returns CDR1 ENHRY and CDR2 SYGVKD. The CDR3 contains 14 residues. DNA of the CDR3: TGTGCCACGATGACCGAGGTTCTGGGCACTGAAGCTTTCTTT. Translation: CATMTEVLGTEAFF.

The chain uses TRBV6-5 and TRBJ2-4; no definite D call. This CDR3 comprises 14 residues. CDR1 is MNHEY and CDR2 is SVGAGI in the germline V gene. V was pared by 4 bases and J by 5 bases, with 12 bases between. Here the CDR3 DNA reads TGTGCCAGCAGTTCTGGACGGGCCCAAAACATTCAGTACTTC. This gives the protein CASSSGRAQNIQYF.

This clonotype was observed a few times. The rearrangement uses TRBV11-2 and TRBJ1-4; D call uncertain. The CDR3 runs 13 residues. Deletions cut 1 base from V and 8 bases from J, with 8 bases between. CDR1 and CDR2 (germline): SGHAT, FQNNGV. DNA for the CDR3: TGTGCCAGCAGCTTAGTCGCGAACGAAAAACTGTTTTTT. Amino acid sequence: CASSLVANEKLFF.

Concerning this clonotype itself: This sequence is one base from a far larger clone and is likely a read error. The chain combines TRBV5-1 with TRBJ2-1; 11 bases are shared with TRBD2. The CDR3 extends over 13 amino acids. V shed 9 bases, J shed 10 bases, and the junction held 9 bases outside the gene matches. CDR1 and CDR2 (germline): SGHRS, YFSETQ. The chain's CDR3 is CATQTGTSGEQFF. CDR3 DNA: TGCGCCACACAAACCGGGACTAGCGGCGAGCAGTTCTTC.

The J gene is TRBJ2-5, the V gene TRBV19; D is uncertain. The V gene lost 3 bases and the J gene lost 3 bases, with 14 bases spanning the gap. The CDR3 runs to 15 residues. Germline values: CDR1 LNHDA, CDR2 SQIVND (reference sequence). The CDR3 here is CASSIVAELKETQYF. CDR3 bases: TGTGCCAGTAGTATCGTGGCGGAGCTAAAAGAGACCCAGTACTTC.

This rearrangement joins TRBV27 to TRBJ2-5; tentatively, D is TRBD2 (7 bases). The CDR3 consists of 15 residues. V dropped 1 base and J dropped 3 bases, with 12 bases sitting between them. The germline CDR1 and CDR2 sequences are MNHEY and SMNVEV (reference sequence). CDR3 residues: CASSLFGGQEETQYF. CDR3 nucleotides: TGTGCCAGCAGTTTATTCGGGGGGCAGGAAGAGACCCAGTACTTC.

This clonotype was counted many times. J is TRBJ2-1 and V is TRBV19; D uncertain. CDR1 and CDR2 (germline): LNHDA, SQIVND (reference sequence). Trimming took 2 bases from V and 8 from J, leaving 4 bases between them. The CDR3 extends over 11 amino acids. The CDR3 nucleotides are TGTGCCAGTAGTATAAGGGATGAGCAGTTCTTC. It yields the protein CASSIRDEQFF.

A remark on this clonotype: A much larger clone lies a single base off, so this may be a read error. This CDR3 is CASSRPALLSQETQYF. DNA of the CDR3: TGTGCCAGCAGCCGCCCGGCTTTACTGTCTCAAGAGACCCAGTACTTC. This rearrangement joins TRBV5-8 to TRBJ2-1; D is undetermined. The J call is uncertain, as TRBJ2-5 better fits the DNA end. Germline values: CDR1 SGHTS, CDR2 YDEGEE. This CDR3 comprises 16 residues.

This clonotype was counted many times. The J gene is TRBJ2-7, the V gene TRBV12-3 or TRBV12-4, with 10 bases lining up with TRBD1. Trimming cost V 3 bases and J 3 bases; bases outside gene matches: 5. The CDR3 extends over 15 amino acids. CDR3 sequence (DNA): TGTGCCAGCAGTTTCGCGACAGGGGGCAACTACGAGCAGTACTTC. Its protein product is CASSFATGGNYEQYF.

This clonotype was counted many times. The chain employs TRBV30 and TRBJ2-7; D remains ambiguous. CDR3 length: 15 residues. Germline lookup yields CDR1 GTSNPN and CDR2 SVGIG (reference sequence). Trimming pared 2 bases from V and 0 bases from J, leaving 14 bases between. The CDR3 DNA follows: TGTGCCTGGAGTCTAGTTGGGAAACTCTCCTACGAGCAGTACTTC. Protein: CAWSLVGKLSYEQYF. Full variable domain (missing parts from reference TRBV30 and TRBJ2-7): SQTIHQWPATLVQPVGSPLSLECTVEGTSNPNLYWYRQAAGRGLQLLFYSVGIGQISSEVPQNLSASRPQDRQFILSSKKLLLSDSGFYLCAWSLVGKLSYEQYFGPGTRLTVT.

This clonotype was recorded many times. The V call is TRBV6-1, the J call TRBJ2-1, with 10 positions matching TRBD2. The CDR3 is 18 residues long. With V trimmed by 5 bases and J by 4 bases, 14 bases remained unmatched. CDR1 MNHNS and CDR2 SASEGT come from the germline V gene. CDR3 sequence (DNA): TGTGCCAGCAGTCGCCAGTTATCGGGACTAGCGCTGTACAATGAGCAGTTCTTC. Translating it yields CASSRQLSGLALYNEQFF.

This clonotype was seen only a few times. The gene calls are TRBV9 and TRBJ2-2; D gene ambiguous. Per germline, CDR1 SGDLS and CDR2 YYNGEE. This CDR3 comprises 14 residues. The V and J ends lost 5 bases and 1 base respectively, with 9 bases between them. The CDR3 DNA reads TGTGCCAGCAGGAGCGAGAAGAACACCGGGGAGCTGTTTTTT. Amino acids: CASRSEKNTGELFF.

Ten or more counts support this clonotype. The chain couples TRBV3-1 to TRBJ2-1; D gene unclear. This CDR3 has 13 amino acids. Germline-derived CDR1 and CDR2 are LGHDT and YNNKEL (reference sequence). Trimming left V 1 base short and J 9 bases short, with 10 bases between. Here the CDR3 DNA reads TGTGCCAGCAGCCAAGTTCGATGGGGTGAGCAGTTCTTC. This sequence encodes CASSQVRWGEQFF.

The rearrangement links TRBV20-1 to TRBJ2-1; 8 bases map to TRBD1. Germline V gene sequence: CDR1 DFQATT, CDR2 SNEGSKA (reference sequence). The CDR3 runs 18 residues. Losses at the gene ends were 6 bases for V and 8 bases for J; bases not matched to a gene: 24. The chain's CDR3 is CSAPWVESGTGFNYEQFF. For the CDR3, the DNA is TGCAGTGCCCCTTGGGTGGAGTCCGGGACAGGCTTCAATTATGAGCAGTTCTTC.

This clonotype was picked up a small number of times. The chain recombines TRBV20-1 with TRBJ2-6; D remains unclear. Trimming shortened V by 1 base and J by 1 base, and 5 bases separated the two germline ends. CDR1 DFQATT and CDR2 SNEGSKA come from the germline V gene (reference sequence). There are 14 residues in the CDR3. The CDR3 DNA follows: TGCAGTGCTAGAGCCCCGTCTGGGGCCAACGTCCTGACTTTC. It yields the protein CSARAPSGANVLTF.